These 26 T cell receptor beta chains originate from one sample sequenced in a study of blood T cells in healthy people across ages (dated by TCRdb to 2013 to 2016). The library was produced with 5' RACE. Sequencer: Illumina HiSeq 2500. A second about 7 to 12 cycle PCR used a sample-barcoded 5' primer and a J-beta primer mix. The public sequencing data were trimmed at Q25 with fastp and processed into clonotypes with MiXCR by TCRdb, which kept only in-frame beta chains. Rows are unified per CDR3 protein, each entry keeping the most common DNA and genes. The sample profile shows 1.5 million to 2 million distinct CDR3 sequences; 28% of them were found once. Jointly, the top ten make up 6.5% to 8.5% of the sample. Material: blood. The receptors originated from a woman in her twenties or thirties in good health.

This clonotype came up a few times. DNA for the CDR3: TGTGCCAGCAGGGTTAGACAGGGCGGCACTGAAGCTTTCTTT. Protein product: CASRVRQGGTEAFF. The chain carries TRBV2 and TRBJ1-1; 7 bases align to TRBD1. J lost 4 bases, V lost 6 bases, and 8 bases had no gene match. Looked up from germline, CDR1 is SNHLY and CDR2 is FYNNEI. CDR3 length equals 14 residues.

The genes are TRBV6-2 or TRBV6-3 and TRBJ2-1; 7 bases align to TRBD2. The germline gives CDR1 MNHEY, CDR2 SVGEGT. Germline trimming cut 5 bases from V and 4 bases from J; bases unmatched to any gene: 11. This CDR3 spans 16 amino acids. The CDR3: CASSRHRSAGYNEQFF. CDR3 nucleotide sequence: TGTGCCAGCAGTCGCCACCGCTCAGCGGGGTACAATGAGCAGTTCTTC.

This clonotype was detected ten times or more. The rearrangement joins TRBV7-2 to TRBJ2-5; 10 positions match TRBD2. The CDR3 extends over 14 amino acids. The V gene's germline CDR1 is SGHTA and CDR2 FQGNSA. V lost 3 bases, J lost 2 bases, and 0 bases stayed unmatched. The CDR3 nucleotides read TGTGCCAGCAGCTTTAGCGGGAGGCAAGAGACCCAGTACTTC. Encoded protein: CASSFSGRQETQYF. Using reference TRBV7-2 and TRBJ2-5 for the parts outside the CDR3, the full variable domain is GAGVSQSPSNKVTEKGKDVELRCDPISGHTALYWYRQSLGQGLEFLIYFQGNSAPDKSGLPSDRFSAERTGGSVSTLTIQRTQQEDSAVYLCASSFSGRQETQYFGPGTRLLVL.

This clonotype was detected many times. V and J are TRBV29-1 and TRBJ2-5, with 14 bases aligning to TRBD2. The CDR3 has 16 residues. Germline V gives CDR1 SQVTM, CDR2 ANQGSEA. After removal of 4 bases from V and 3 bases from J, the junction contained 7 bases not matched to a gene. This chain's CDR3 is CSVAKGLAGGEETQYF. CDR3 nucleotides: TGCAGCGTTGCGAAAGGACTAGCGGGGGGCGAAGAGACCCAGTACTTC.

Worth noting for this clonotype: Just one base apart from a much larger clone, this may be a read error. The V call is TRBV24-1, the J call TRBJ2-1, with D possibly matching TRBD2 (6 bases). CDR3 size: 16 residues. Germline V gene lookup returns CDR1 KGHDR and CDR2 SFDVKD. CDR3 amino acids: CATSDPIADNYNEQVF. The DNA of the CDR3 is TGTGCCACCAGTGATCCAATAGCGGATAACTACAATGAGCAGGTCTTC.

The rearrangement links TRBV20-1 to TRBJ2-7; D may be TRBD1 (6 bases). Germline-derived CDR1 and CDR2 are DFQATT and SNEGSKA (reference sequence). V lost 5 bases and J 0 bases, leaving 8 bases between the germline ends. The CDR3 covers 12 residues. Written as DNA, the CDR3 is TGCAGTGCTGACAGGTCCTCCTACGAGCAGTACTTC. Its translation is CSADRSSYEQYF.

A few counts support this clonotype. V is TRBV21-1 and J is TRBJ1-3. TRBV21-1 is an annotated pseudogene. This CDR3 has 15 amino acids. CDR3 sequence: CASSRDGTSGNTIYF. CDR3 DNA: TGTGCCAGCAGTCGGGACGGCACCTCTGGAAACACCATATATTTT.

Of note for this clonotype: A much bigger clone sits one base away, suggesting this may be a read error. This chain links TRBV28 with TRBJ2-7; possibly TRBD1 or TRBD2 for D (5 bases each). This CDR3 has 16 residues. V lost 5 bases and J lost 4, with 21 bases in between. CDR1 is MDHEN, CDR2 SYDVKM, per germline. CDR3 nucleotide sequence: TGTGCCAGCAGTATAAGCGAGGGGCTCCCCCTGTACGAGCAGTACTTC. This translates into CASSISEGLPLYEQYF.

This clonotype was counted ten times or more. The rearrangement links TRBV3-1 to TRBJ2-1; TRBD2 agrees at 7 bases. Trimming cost V 9 bases and J 3 bases; bases outside gene matches: 8. The CDR3 has 14 amino acids. Germline lookup yields CDR1 LGHDT and CDR2 YNNKEL (reference sequence). The CDR3 spells CASERRGSYNEQFF. The CDR3 DNA sequence: TGTGCCAGTGAACGGCGGGGGAGCTACAATGAGCAGTTCTTC.

This clonotype came up a few times. CDR3: CASSVVLAPYNEQFF. The CDR3 bases are TGTGCCAGCAGCGTAGTATTAGCGCCATACAATGAGCAGTTCTTC. V and J are TRBV9 and TRBJ2-1; tentatively, D is TRBD2 (5 bases). Trimming took off 0 bases at V and 4 bases at J, with 11 bases between the two ends. CDR3 length: 15 residues. Germline loops: CDR1 SGDLS, CDR2 YYNGEE.

The rearrangement uses TRBV5-1 and TRBJ1-2; no clear D gene. V was trimmed by 0 bases and J by 2 bases, leaving 11 bases between them. The CDR3 sequence is 15 residues long. CDR1 and CDR2 from the germline V gene are SGHRS and YFSETQ. The CDR3 coding sequence is TGCGCCAGCAGCTTGGAGGTAGGGCCGAACTATGGCTACACCTTC. Translating it yields CASSLEVGPNYGYTF. The full variable domain, rest sourced from reference TRBV5-1 and TRBJ1-2, is KAGVTQTPRYLIKTRGQQVTLSCSPISGHRSVSWYQQTPGQGLQFLFEYFSETQRNKGNFPGRFSGRQFSNSRSEMNVSTLELGDSALYLCASSLEVGPNYGYTFGSGTRLTVV.

This clonotype appeared a single time. The chain combines TRBV28 with TRBJ2-7, with D perhaps assigned TRBD1 or TRBD2 (5 bases each). CDR1 and CDR2 (germline): MDHEN, SYDVKM. V shed 3 bases and J shed 0 bases, with 12 bases lying between them. There are 15 residues in the CDR3. This CDR3 is CASSFMGTSSYEQYF. DNA of the CDR3: TGTGCCAGCAGTTTTATGGGGACGAGCTCCTACGAGCAGTACTTC.

This chain uses TRBV12-3 or TRBV12-4 with TRBJ2-5; perhaps D is TRBD1 or TRBD2 (7 bases each). The CDR3 loop spans 15 amino acids. V was pared by 6 bases and J by 5 bases, with 19 bases between. CDR3 sequence (DNA): TGTGCCAGCAGCCCCGGGGGAGGGGGCCGGGAGACCCAGTACTTC. Encoded protein: CASSPGGGGRETQYF.

This sequence joins TRBV7-9 and TRBJ1-5; D may be TRBD1 (5 bases). The germline CDR1 and CDR2 sequences are SEHNR and FQNEAQ (reference sequence). The V end lost 10 bases, the J end lost 5 bases, and 18 bases lay between the germline ends. There are 14 residues in the CDR3. CDR3 loop: CATTRGRDDQPQHF. As DNA, the CDR3 is TGTGCCACAACCCGGGGGAGGGACGATCAGCCCCAGCATTTT.

This chain joins TRBV9 and TRBJ2-4; 7 bases agree with TRBD1. V shed 4 bases and J 15 bases; nucleotides not matched to a gene: 16. Germline V gene data show CDR1 as SGDLS and CDR2 as YYNGEE. The CDR3 has 14 residues. CDR3 amino acids: CASSTQGTSYERYF. Written as DNA, the CDR3 is TGTGCCAGCAGCACACAGGGGACATCCTACGAGCGGTACTTC.

A few counts support this clonotype. CDR3 in amino acids: CASSFSGQGDEKLFF. The CDR3 DNA follows: TGTGCCAGCAGTTTTAGTGGACAGGGAGATGAAAAACTGTTTTTT. The rearrangement uses TRBV12-3 or TRBV12-4 and TRBJ1-4; 8 positions agree with TRBD1. This CDR3 has 15 amino acids. V was clipped by 3 bases and J by 6 bases; unmatched bases: 6.

This clonotype has a count of ten or more. The chain is built from TRBV11-2 and TRBJ2-5, with D possibly matching TRBD1 (5 bases). With 3 bases removed from V and 3 bases from J, the gap between germline ends came to 14 bases. CDR3 length: 15 residues. The germline V gene encodes CDR1 SGHAT and CDR2 FQNNGV. DNA for the CDR3: TGTGCCAGCAGCTTCCCAGGGAAAGGGGAAGAGACCCAGTACTTC. This translates into CASSFPGKGEETQYF.

V is TRBV24-1 and J is TRBJ2-5; perhaps TRBD2 as D (6 bases). The V and J ends lost 2 bases and 11 bases respectively, with 20 bases between them. This CDR3 has 15 amino acids. Germline-derived CDR1 and CDR2 are KGHDR and SFDVKD. The CDR3 coding sequence is TGTGCCACCAGTGATTCAGAGACCCAGGCCCGGGAGCAGTACTTC. This translates into CATSDSETQAREQYF.

The chain is built from TRBV20-1 and TRBJ2-1; a possible D gene is TRBD2 (5 bases). The CDR3 consists of 12 residues. V lost 7 bases and J lost 8, with 15 bases in between. Germline V CDR1 and CDR2: DFQATT, SNEGSKA (reference sequence). The CDR3 DNA follows: TGCAGTGTCCGGGGTAGGTGGGATGAGCAGTTCTTC. Translation: CSVRGRWDEQFF.

This clonotype has ten or more counts. The chain recombines TRBV29-1 with TRBJ1-1, with 7 bases fitting TRBD1. The CDR3 runs to 14 residues. J gave up 3 bases and V 5 bases, and 9 bases lay outside the gene matches. Germline values: CDR1 SQVTM, CDR2 ANQGSEA. The CDR3 nucleotides read TGCAGCGTTAAAACCGGGACAGCGGACACTGAAGCTTTCTTT. Encoded protein: CSVKTGTADTEAFF.

The chain uses TRBV5-1 and TRBJ2-2; 9 bases line up with TRBD2. Germline V gene lookup returns CDR1 SGHRS and CDR2 YFSETQ. The CDR3 extends over 16 amino acids. Germline trimming cut 4 bases from V and 4 bases from J; bases unmatched to any gene: 8. CDR3 region: CASSPSLAGVTGELFF. CDR3 coding DNA: TGCGCCAGCAGCCCGTCACTAGCGGGCGTCACCGGGGAGCTGTTTTTT.

A few counts support this clonotype. The chain carries TRBV11-2 and TRBJ2-3; the D gene is possibly TRBD2 (6 bases). CDR3 length: 17 amino acids. Germline values: CDR1 SGHAT, CDR2 FQNNGV. Trimming stripped 4 bases from V and 8 bases from J, with 25 bases between. The chain's CDR3 is CASSSPGLPFPSVTQYF. The CDR3 nucleotides read TGTGCCAGCAGCTCCCCGGGACTCCCATTTCCCTCAGTTACGCAGTATTTT.

This clonotype was counted many times. The V call is TRBV2, the J call TRBJ1-2; tentatively, D is TRBD1 (5 bases). Trimming cost V 1 base and J 0 bases, with 6 bases left between them. CDR3 length: 14 residues. Germline V CDR1 and CDR2: SNHLY, FYNNEI. Here the CDR3 reads CASSEGQTNYGYTF. CDR3 bases: TGTGCCAGCAGTGAAGGACAGACTAACTATGGCTACACCTTC. Full variable domain (outside the CDR3, taken from reference TRBV2 and TRBJ1-2): EPEVTQTPSHQVTQMGQEVILRCVPISNHLYFYWYRQILGQKVEFLVSFYNNEISEKSEIFDDQFSVERPDGSNFTLKIRSTKLEDSAMYFCASSEGQTNYGYTFGSGTRLTVV.

The V and J genes are TRBV20-1 and TRBJ2-7; 14 nucleotides align to TRBD2. This CDR3 contains 18 residues. Trimming took 0 bases from V and 4 from J; bases not matched to a gene: 11. CDR1 is DFQATT and CDR2 is SNEGSKA in the germline V gene (reference sequence). CDR3 loop: CSARDLLGTSGSVYEQYF. In DNA, the CDR3 is TGCAGTGCTAGAGATCTCCTCGGGACTAGCGGGAGCGTGTACGAGCAGTACTTC.

A few counts support this clonotype. The chain combines TRBV20-1 with TRBJ2-7; weak D call: TRBD2 (6 bases). This CDR3 has 14 amino acids. CDR1 is DFQATT, CDR2 SNEGSKA, per germline (reference sequence). V lost 1 base and J 0 bases, leaving 10 bases between the germline ends. The CDR3 sequence is CSARAAGNSYEQYF. The CDR3 region has the DNA TGCAGTGCTAGAGCAGCGGGTAACTCCTACGAGCAGTACTTC.

The chain has TRBV9 and TRBJ1-1; TRBD1 matches at 10 bases. CDR1 and CDR2 from the germline V gene are SGDLS and YYNGEE. The J segment lost 0 bases and the V segment lost 3 bases, leaving 5 bases of the junction unmatched. This CDR3 is built from 16 residues. CDR3 protein: CASSEPGQGMNTEAFF. CDR3 DNA sequence: TGTGCCAGCAGCGAACCGGGACAGGGGATGAACACTGAAGCTTTCTTT.